A selection of T cell receptor beta chains follows, all from one sample in a study of regulatory T cells in long-lasting Graves disease. TCRdb reprocessed the multiplex PCR reads with MiXCR, giving one entry per CDR3 protein. The sample contains over 350,000 distinct CDR3 sequences, about 14% of which appear only once. These data also featured in a second study, about T cells in Graves' hyperthyroidism and ophthalmopathy.

This material consisted of peripheral blood mononuclear cells (PBMCs), taken at new diagnosis, from a patient treated with antithyroid drugs. The receptor source for this set is a woman aged 45-60 years with Graves disease. The CDR3 runs from the conserved cysteine through the conserved F or W. Fields, in order: V gene, J gene, D gene, clone size, CDR3 protein, CDR3 DNA. A D gene is named only where the DNA matches it firmly. Clone size is given for some rows only: seen once, a few or many times, or a class if the clone is expanded.

v_call: TRBV28; j_call: TRBJ2-7; d_call: TRBD2; clone_size: many; cdr3_aa: CASSWTSSPSEQYF; cdr3_nt: TGTGCCAGCAGTTGGACTAGCTCCCCTAGCGAGCAGTACTTC
v_call: TRBV5-1; j_call: TRBJ1-2; d_call: TRBD1; clone_size: NA; cdr3_aa: CASSLASDRGNGYTF; cdr3_nt: TGCGCCAGCAGCTTGGCGTCGGACAGGGGAAATGGCTACACCTTC
v_call: TRBV28; j_call: TRBJ2-1; d_call: TRBD1; clone_size: many; cdr3_aa: CASSSIGTGFDEQFF; cdr3_nt: TGTGCCAGCAGTTCCATCGGGACAGGGTTTGATGAGCAGTTCTTC
v_call: TRBV3-1; j_call: TRBJ2-7; d_call: TRBD1; clone_size: NA; cdr3_aa: CASRQGGYEQYF; cdr3_nt: TGTGCCAGCCGACAGGGTGGCTACGAGCAGTACTTC
v_call: TRBV2; j_call: TRBJ2-3; d_call: TRBD1; clone_size: NA; cdr3_aa: CASNRDRGRTDTQYF; cdr3_nt: TGTGCCAGCAACCGGGACAGGGGTCGCACAGATACGCAGTATTTT
v_call: TRBV11-2; j_call: TRBJ2-7; d_call: NA; clone_size: many; cdr3_aa: CASSFGRSTYEQYF; cdr3_nt: TGTGCCAGCAGCTTCGGTAGATCGACCTACGAGCAGTACTTC
v_call: TRBV7-9; j_call: TRBJ1-4; d_call: NA; clone_size: many; cdr3_aa: CASSLLGHNEKLFF; cdr3_nt: TGTGCCAGCAGCTTACTCGGGCATAATGAAAAACTGTTTTTT
v_call: TRBV27; j_call: TRBJ1-5; d_call: TRBD1; clone_size: NA; cdr3_aa: CASSPPSRGGNQPQHF; cdr3_nt: TGTGCCAGCTCACCACCGAGCAGGGGGGGCAATCAGCCCCAGCATTTT
v_call: TRBV6-1; j_call: TRBJ1-5; d_call: TRBD1; clone_size: NA; cdr3_aa: CASSRTGGPQPQHF; cdr3_nt: TGTGCCAGCAGCCGAACAGGGGGCCCTCAGCCCCAGCATTTT
v_call: TRBV5-1; j_call: TRBJ2-2; d_call: TRBD2; clone_size: few; cdr3_aa: CASEGLAGTGELFF; cdr3_nt: TGCGCCAGCGAGGGACTAGCGGGCACCGGGGAGCTGTTTTTT
v_call: TRBV30; j_call: TRBJ1-4; d_call: NA; clone_size: NA; cdr3_aa: CAWSRQLEKLFF; cdr3_nt: TGTGCCTGGAGTAGGCAACTTGAAAAACTGTTTTTT
v_call: TRBV6-2/TRBV6-3; j_call: TRBJ2-3; d_call: TRBD2; clone_size: few; cdr3_aa: CASSGREGPDTQYF; cdr3_nt: TGTGCCAGCAGTGGGCGGGAGGGCCCAGATACGCAGTATTTT
v_call: TRBV2; j_call: TRBJ2-1; d_call: TRBD2; clone_size: NA; cdr3_aa: CASRAGLAGGSSYNEQFF; cdr3_nt: TGTGCCAGCAGGGCGGGACTAGCGGGAGGGAGCTCCTACAATGAGCAGTTCTTC
v_call: TRBV6-1; j_call: TRBJ1-2; d_call: NA; clone_size: few; cdr3_aa: CASSEVTGYGYTF; cdr3_nt: TGTGCCAGCAGTGAAGTGACTGGTTACGGCTACACCTTC
v_call: TRBV6-1; j_call: TRBJ2-7; d_call: NA; clone_size: many; cdr3_aa: CASRTLSSYEQYF; cdr3_nt: TGTGCCAGCAGGACCTTAAGCTCCTACGAGCAGTACTTC
v_call: TRBV18; j_call: TRBJ2-1; d_call: NA; clone_size: few; cdr3_aa: CASSPAVPGVSDNEQFF; cdr3_nt: TGTGCCAGCTCACCAGCGGTCCCGGGGGTTAGCGACAATGAGCAGTTCTTC
v_call: TRBV5-1; j_call: TRBJ2-7; d_call: NA; clone_size: many; cdr3_aa: CASSLLNEQYF; cdr3_nt: TGCGCCAGCAGCTTGCTGAACGAGCAGTACTTC
v_call: TRBV6-5; j_call: TRBJ1-4; d_call: TRBD1; clone_size: many; cdr3_aa: CASSFGTGERSFF; cdr3_nt: TGTGCCAGCAGTTTCGGGACAGGTGAAAGGTCTTTTTTT
v_call: TRBV6-2/TRBV6-3; j_call: TRBJ2-2; d_call: NA; clone_size: NA; cdr3_aa: CASSEEGPNTGELFF; cdr3_nt: TGTGCCAGCAGTGAGGAGGGACCGAACACCGGGGAGCTGTTTTTT
v_call: TRBV12-3/TRBV12-4; j_call: TRBJ1-1; d_call: NA; clone_size: many; cdr3_aa: CASTDRTNTEAFF; cdr3_nt: TGTGCCAGCACGGACAGAACGAACACTGAAGCTTTCTTT
v_call: TRBV5-1; j_call: TRBJ2-7; d_call: NA; clone_size: many; cdr3_aa: CASSLLQVVSGEQYF; cdr3_nt: TGCGCCAGCAGCTTGTTACAAGTCGTTTCCGGCGAGCAGTACTTC
v_call: TRBV4-2; j_call: TRBJ2-5; d_call: TRBD2; clone_size: NA; cdr3_aa: CASSQDWGTSGRAGKTQYF; cdr3_nt: TGTGCCAGCAGCCAAGATTGGGGGACTAGCGGGAGGGCCGGGAAGACCCAGTACTTC
v_call: TRBV6-1; j_call: TRBJ1-1; d_call: TRBD1; clone_size: many; cdr3_aa: CASSNQGQGMNAEAFF; cdr3_nt: TGTGCCAGCAGTAACCAAGGACAGGGGATGAACGCTGAAGCTTTCTTT
v_call: TRBV2; j_call: TRBJ2-1; d_call: NA; clone_size: few; cdr3_aa: CASSEEQGYYNEQFF; cdr3_nt: TGTGCCAGCAGTGAAGAACAGGGATATTACAATGAGCAGTTCTTC
v_call: TRBV28; j_call: TRBJ2-1; d_call: NA; clone_size: many; cdr3_aa: CASSLTSTYNEQFF; cdr3_nt: TGTGCCAGCAGTTTAACGAGTACCTACAATGAGCAGTTCTTC
v_call: TRBV12-3/TRBV12-4; j_call: TRBJ2-7; d_call: NA; clone_size: many; cdr3_aa: CASRNLPGSQPYEQYF; cdr3_nt: TGTGCCAGCAGGAACCTACCGGGATCGCAACCCTACGAGCAGTACTTC
v_call: TRBV19; j_call: TRBJ1-1; d_call: NA; clone_size: NA; cdr3_aa: CASSPYGGLNTEAFF; cdr3_nt: TGTGCCAGTAGCCCCTACGGGGGTCTGAACACTGAAGCTTTCTTT
v_call: TRBV20-1; j_call: TRBJ2-4; d_call: TRBD2; clone_size: few; cdr3_aa: CSARRRGSGSRRDIQYF; cdr3_nt: TGCAGTGCTAGGAGAAGGGGTAGCGGGAGTCGAAGGGACATTCAGTACTTC
v_call: TRBV27; j_call: TRBJ2-5; d_call: NA; clone_size: few; cdr3_aa: CASSNQGGQRTQYF; cdr3_nt: TGTGCCAGCAGTAACCAGGGGGGTCAGCGGACCCAGTACTTC